This record looks at one TCR beta chain sequence and its context. Antigen specificity is unknown. This sample was taken from a study of post-analysis software for immune sequencing data. Study at large: Recorded disease courses covered relapsing-remitting, secondary progressive and progressive-relapsing multiple sclerosis. Some patients had no subtype annotation.

TCR beta libraries were prepared from cDNA with unique molecular identifiers. A population of about 0.85 to 11 million T cells gave rise to about half a million cDNA molecules. TCRdb redid the calling of the PCR reads with MiXCR, one entry per CDR3 protein. The repertoire holds approximately 180,000 distinct CDR3 sequences, with around 28% as singletons. V lost 10 bases, J lost 0 bases, and 6 bases stayed unmatched. The CDR3 runs 14 residues. Germline V CDR1 and CDR2: KGHDR, SFDVKD. Study observations and caveats: F-measure co-clustering was strong for batch-matched samples. Five TRBV segments were significantly more frequent in patients than in controls. TRBV5-6, TRBV5-1 and TRBV20-1 were among these segments.

This TCR was sampled from a girl aged 10-17 years with multiple sclerosis. The sample taken for sequencing was blood. The chain combines TRBV24-1 with TRBJ1-1; 8 nucleotides line up with TRBD1. The CDR3 sequence is CATAGGAVNTEAFF. The CDR3 region has the DNA TGTGCCACGGCAGGGGGCGCGGTGAACACTGAAGCTTTCTTT.